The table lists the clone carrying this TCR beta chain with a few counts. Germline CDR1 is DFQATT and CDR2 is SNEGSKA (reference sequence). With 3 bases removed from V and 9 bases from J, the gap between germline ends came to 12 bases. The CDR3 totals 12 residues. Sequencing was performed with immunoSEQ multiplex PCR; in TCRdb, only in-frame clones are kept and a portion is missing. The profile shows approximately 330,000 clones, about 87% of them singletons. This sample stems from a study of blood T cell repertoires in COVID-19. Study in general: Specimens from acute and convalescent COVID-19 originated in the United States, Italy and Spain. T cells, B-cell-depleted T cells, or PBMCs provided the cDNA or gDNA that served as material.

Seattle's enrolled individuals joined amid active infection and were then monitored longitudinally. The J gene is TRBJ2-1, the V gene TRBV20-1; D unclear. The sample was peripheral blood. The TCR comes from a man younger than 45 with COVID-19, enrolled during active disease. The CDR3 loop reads CSASGQTGEQFF. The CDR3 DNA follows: TGCAGTGCTAGTGGCCAGACGGGTGAGCAGTTCTTC.